The clone carrying this TCR beta chain was counted only a few times. This sample is drawn from a study of blood T cells in healthy people across ages. This CDR3 has 16 amino acids. The J segment lost 4 bases and the V segment lost 0 bases, leaving 4 bases of the junction unmatched. A second 7 to 11 cycle PCR used barcoded and J-beta primers. TCRdb reanalysed the 5' RACE reads using MiXCR and keeps one entry per CDR3 protein. This table holds about 1.8 million distinct CDR3 sequences, less than 50% found once. No fewer than 6 micrograms of total RNA were isolated from every sample. Material: blood. This rearrangement joins TRBV12-3 or TRBV12-4 to TRBJ2-1; 9 nucleotides match TRBD2. This receptor was taken from a woman aged 40 to 55 in good health. The CDR3 loop reads CASSLASLAGYNEQFF. In nucleotides, the CDR3 is TGTGCCAGCAGTTTAGCATCCCTAGCGGGGTACAATGAGCAGTTCTTC.